This T cell receptor (beta chain) was captured by sequencing in a study of cytomegalovirus exposure and HLA in healthy donors. Assay used: immunoSEQ multiplex PCR; TCRdb lists only in-frame clones, some missing. The sample has about 220,000 clones, around nine tenths seen once. Germline CDR1 is MNHEY and CDR2 is SMNVEV (reference sequence). The V and J ends lost 7 bases and 4 bases respectively, with 11 bases between them. The CDR3 has 13 residues. The sequence derives from a woman aged 18 to 35 in good health and CMV-seronegative. Sequencing was performed on PBMCs. This chain connects TRBV27 to TRBJ2-1; D is perhaps TRBD1 (7 bases). The CDR3 here is CASTQGGYNEQFF. The CDR3 DNA sequence: TGTGCCAGCACCCAGGGGGGTTACAATGAGCAGTTCTTC.